This TCR beta chain was found in a study of blood T cell repertoires in COVID-19. Whole-study context: Acute-phase and convalescent COVID-19 samples originated in the United States, Italy and Spain. T cells, B-cell-depleted T cells, or PBMCs provided the cDNA or gDNA that served as material.

V lost 4 bases, J lost 2 bases, and 9 bases stayed unmatched. CDR1 is KGHSH and CDR2 is LQKENI in the germline V gene. The length of the CDR3 is 18 residues. Clones were read by immunoSEQ multiplex PCR, and TCRdb kept only the in-frame ones, dropping some. The repertoire has 450,000 to 500,000 clones, roughly 87% of them found once; the top ten carry about 0.7%. Assignment of participants to cohorts was predicated upon participant-reported clinical history. Two negative PCRs, clearance, or symptom resolution characterized the recovered Cohort 3 donors. The sequenced material came from PBMCs or T cells enriched from blood (not recorded which). V usage is TRBV18 and J usage is TRBJ2-2; 11 bases agree with TRBD2. This TCR derives from a woman between 18 and 29 years old who had recovered from COVID-19. The CDR3 DNA reads as TGTGCCAGCTCACTTCGGCTAGCGGGGGGCCCCAACACCGGGGAGCTGTTTTTT. Translation gives CASSLRLAGGPNTGELFF.